This is a list of T cell receptor beta chains from one sample in a study of blood T cell repertoires in COVID-19. Generated by immunoSEQ multiplex PCR, the TCRdb table keeps only in-frame clones and is missing some. Seen here are approximately 330,000 clones, around 90% observed once, and the top ten hold around 8.9%. Sequencing used peripheral blood. The receptors derive from a man aged 25-40 years with COVID-19, enrolled during active disease. Each CDR3 is given with its conserved first and last residue. D genes are given only for firm matches. Clone size, where shown, is once, few, many, or a class for clones that have expanded.

j_call clone_size v_call d_call cdr3_nt cdr3_aa
TRBJ2-2 once TRBV5-1 . TGCGCCAGCAGCTCCCTAGCGTCGAACACCGGGGAGCTGTTTTTT CASSSLASNTGELFF
TRBJ1-1 . TRBV9 TRBD1 TGTGCCAGCAGCGCGCCGGGACAGGGGAACACTGAAGCTTTCTTT CASSAPGQGNTEAFF
TRBJ2-1 . TRBV27 . TGTGCCAGCAGTTTCTCCGGGACACGCTACAATGAGCAGTTCTTC CASSFSGTRYNEQFF
TRBJ2-2 . TRBV19 . TGTGCCAGTAGTATCGTAGTCAGGGGTTACACCGGGGAGCTGTTTTTT CASSIVVRGYTGELFF
TRBJ1-1 . TRBV19 . TGTGCCAGTAGTATTAGATTGGAAGCTTTCTTT CASSIRLEAFF
TRBJ1-2 once TRBV24-1 . TGTGCCACCAGTGACCCGCCAAGGGGTAATCTGGGCTACACCTTC CATSDPPRGNLGYTF
TRBJ2-2 . TRBV27 . TGTGCCAGCAGTGAGACTAGTACGAACACCGGGGAGCTGTTTTTT CASSETSTNTGELFF
TRBJ1-2 . TRBV6-6 . TGTGCCAGCAGCCCGCCCGAGGAGGGCAACTATGGCTACACCTTC CASSPPEEGNYGYTF
TRBJ2-3 . TRBV10-3 TRBD1 TGTGCCATCAGTCAAACAGGGGGCTCGGATACGCAGTATTTT CAISQTGGSDTQYF
TRBJ1-2 . TRBV12-3/TRBV12-4 . TGTGCCAGCAGTGGGAGTACGAACTATGGCTACACCTTC CASSGSTNYGYTF
TRBJ2-5 . TRBV4-2 TRBD1 TGTGCCAGCAGCCGGTTGGGACAGGGTGAGGAGGAGACCCAGTACTTC CASSRLGQGEEETQYF
TRBJ2-1 . TRBV6-5 TRBD1 TGTGCCAGCGGCACCGGGACAGGGGTCAATGAGCAGTTCTTC CASGTGTGVNEQFF
TRBJ2-1 . TRBV7-3 TRBD1 TGTGCCAGCAGCTTAACCGCACAGGGGCTAACCCCCTACAATGAGCAGTTCTTC CASSLTAQGLTPYNEQFF
TRBJ2-1 . TRBV5-1 TRBD1 TGCGCCAGCAGCGACCCTGGGACAGGGCGGAACAATGAGCAGTTCTTC CASSDPGTGRNNEQFF
TRBJ2-1 . TRBV7-8 . TGTGCCAGCAGCCCACAGTTCTTC CASSPQFF
TRBJ1-3 once TRBV9 . TGTGCCAGCAGCGGAGAAGGAAACACCATATATTTT CASSGEGNTIYF
TRBJ2-3 . TRBV3-1/TRBV3-2 TRBD2 TGTGCCAGCAGCCCGAGGACTAGCGGGCCCACTCCCACAGATACGCAGTATTTT CASSPRTSGPTPTDTQYF
TRBJ1-6 . TRBV6-5 TRBD1 TGTGCCAGCAGTAACAGGGGGAACAATTCACCCCTCCACTTT CASSNRGNNSPLHF
TRBJ2-2 . TRBV6-1 TRBD1 TGTGCCAGCAGTGAGACAGGGGTGTACACCGGGGAGCTGTTTTTT CASSETGVYTGELFF
TRBJ1-3 . TRBV4-1 . TGCGCCAGCAGCCGCACGACCGCCCTTCTCGGGGGAAACACCATATATTTT CASSRTTALLGGNTIYF
TRBJ1-1 . TRBV27 . TGTGCCAGCAGCCTTGGGTCAGTAGGGGACACTGAAGCTTTCTTT CASSLGSVGDTEAFF
TRBJ1-1 . TRBV27 . TGTGCCAGCAGTAAAACAGAAAACACTGAAGCTTTCTTT CASSKTENTEAFF
TRBJ2-7 . TRBV7-9 . TGTGCCAGCAGCCCCCAGGGGCCGGTCTCCTACGAGCAGTACTTC CASSPQGPVSYEQYF
TRBJ1-2 . TRBV12-3/TRBV12-4 . TGTGCCAGCAGTTTCGTCGGAGGCTATGGCTACACCTTC CASSFVGGYGYTF
TRBJ2-3 . TRBV15 TRBD1 TGTGCCACCAGGACCGGGACAGAGACCACAGATACGCAGTATTTT CATRTGTETTDTQYF
TRBJ1-4 once TRBV19 . TGTGCCAGTAGTGGGGGCTTCGCAACTAATGAAAAACTGTTTTTT CASSGGFATNEKLFF
TRBJ2-1 . TRBV19 TRBD1 TGTGCCAGTAGACGAACAGGGGGTGGAGACAATGAGCAGTTCTTC CASRRTGGGDNEQFF